The next 5 T cell receptor beta chains were all read from a single sample in a study of shared clonotypes between healthy human individuals. The method was immunoSEQ multiplex PCR; TCRdb's version includes in-frame clones alone and lacks a portion of them. This table has approximately 1.5 million clones, approximately 98% appearing once. Sequencing was performed on naive CD4+ T cells sorted from blood. As for subset: CD45RA+ positively selected. These receptors all stem from a man aged 30-40 years in good health.

The chain recombines TRBV25-1 with TRBJ2-7; TRBD2 matches 13 bases. CDR1 and CDR2 from the germline V gene are MGHDK and SYGVNS. The CDR3 covers 16 residues. V gave up 4 bases and J gave up 4 bases; unmatched junction bases: 7. In DNA, the CDR3 is TGTGCCAGCAGTGGTTCAGGACTAGCGGGAGTGTACGAGCAGTACTTC. Translation: CASSGSGLAGVYEQYF.

This clone has just one count. The chain recombines TRBV5-4 with TRBJ2-5, with 8 bases that match TRBD1. Germline V lookup: CDR1 SGHNT, CDR2 YYREEE (reference sequence). With 1 base clipped from V and 3 bases from J, the junction kept 2 bases outside the gene matches. CDR3 size: 14 residues. CDR3 loop: CASSLIQGEETQYF. For the CDR3, the DNA is TGTGCCAGCAGCTTGATACAGGGGGAAGAGACCCAGTACTTC.

The J gene is TRBJ1-1, the V gene TRBV7-9, with 7 bases lining up with TRBD1. CDR1 SEHNR and CDR2 FQNEAQ come from the germline V gene (reference sequence). The ends lost 6 bases at V and 5 bases at J; junction bases unmatched: 9. The CDR3 totals 14 residues. This chain's CDR3 is CASRVDRRWTEAFF. As DNA, the CDR3 is TGTGCCAGCAGAGTGGACAGGAGGTGGACTGAAGCTTTCTTT.

The chain uses TRBV5-1 and TRBJ2-3, with D uncertain. Germline V gene data show CDR1 as SGHRS and CDR2 as YFSETQ. The length of the CDR3 is 16 residues. Trimming stripped 5 bases from V and 0 bases from J, with 16 bases between. The CDR3 sequence is CASSFAPLTSTDTQYF. DNA of the CDR3: TGCGCCAGCAGTTTTGCCCCGTTAACTAGCACAGATACGCAGTATTTT.

V usage is TRBV7-9 and J usage is TRBJ2-1; TRBD2 agrees at 10 bases. Unmatched junction bases numbered 8, after V lost 5 bases and J lost 7 bases. CDR3 length: 15 amino acids. CDR1 is SEHNR, CDR2 FQNEAQ, per germline (reference sequence). The DNA of the CDR3 is TGTGCCAGCAGCGCTAGCGGGAGTATCGGGAATGAGCAGTTCTTC. Translating gives CASSASGSIGNEQFF.